This TCR beta chain is from a study of regulatory and conventional T cells in RAG deficiency. V dropped 1 base and J dropped 2 bases, with 6 bases sitting between them. This CDR3 is built from 13 residues. CDR1 is KGHSH, CDR2 LQKENI, per germline. Genomic DNA came from blood conventional CD4+ T cells gated CD25-low CD127-high. The method was immunoSEQ multiplex PCR; TCRdb's version includes in-frame clones alone and lacks a portion of them. Counted here are 20,000 to 25,000 clones, approximately 93% occurring once; the ten biggest clones make up about 0.73%. This sample also appeared in a second study, on regulatory T cells. In that study: Amplification used 52 TRBV primers and 13 TRBJ primers.

The TCR was taken from a human donor in good health. The chain has TRBV18 and TRBJ2-7; D is uncertain. Source material: CD4+ T cells sorted from blood. The CDR3 loop is CASSPQGTYEQYF. CDR3 sequence (DNA): TGTGCCAGCTCACCACAGGGTACCTACGAGCAGTACTTC.